This T cell receptor (beta chain) emerged from a study of T-cell reconstitution after alpha-beta-depleted transplantation in children. A library of TCRbeta sequences, prepared with unique molecular identifiers, was generated. TCRdb recomputed calls from the PCR reads with MiXCR, one row per CDR3 protein. The data show about 98,000 distinct CDR3 sequences, more than 20% seen once. The CDR3 is 15 residues long. Unmatched junction bases numbered 9, after V lost 4 bases and J lost 3 bases. Germline CDR1 is LGHNA and CDR2 is YNFKEQ. This clonotype was seen a few times. This clonotype was obtained from a boy between 2 and 10 years old with acute lymphoblastic leukemia, due to receive a stem cell transplant. The gene calls are TRBV4-2 and TRBJ2-7; 7 bases agree with TRBD2. The sample here was PBMCs, taken before TCRalphabeta/CD19-depleted stem cell transplant. This CDR3 reads CASSPGGGSNYEQYF. CDR3 DNA sequence: TGTGCCAGCAGCCCGGGGGGAGGATCAAACTACGAGCAGTACTTC.